The 8 T cell receptor beta chains below were found in one sample sequenced in a study of blood T cell repertoires in COVID-19. The table came from immunoSEQ multiplex PCR; TCRdb's copy has only in-frame clones and leaves some out. The table includes roughly 230,000 clones, around 89% detected once. Sequencing was carried out using peripheral blood. All receptors come from a man aged 70-80 years with acute or convalescent COVID-19.

A few counts support this clone. V is TRBV27 and J is TRBJ2-7; a possible D gene is TRBD1 (6 bases). This CDR3 is 13 amino acids long. CDR1 and CDR2 from the germline V gene are MNHEY and SMNVEV (reference sequence). Trimming removed 8 bases from V and 4 bases from J, with 15 bases in between. CDR3 coding DNA: TGTGCCAGCGGGAGACAGGCCCTTTACGAGCAGTACTTC. Translating gives CASGRQALYEQYF.

The V and J genes are TRBV19 and TRBJ1-2, with D hard to call. V was cut by 8 bases and J by 9 bases, with 13 bases left in between. Germline V gene data show CDR1 as LNHDA and CDR2 as SQIVND (reference sequence). This CDR3 comprises 11 residues. The CDR3 DNA reads as TGTGCCAGTCACAGCTGGTCAAGCTACACCTTC. Translating it yields CASHSWSSYTF. Together with reference TRBV19 and TRBJ1-2, the CDR3 gives the full variable domain: DGGITQSPKYLFRKEGQNVTLSCEQNLNHDAMYWYRQDPGQGLRLIYYSQIVNDFQKGDIAEGYSVSREKKESFPLTVTSAQKNPTAFYLCASHSWSSYTFGSGTRLTVV.

The chain recombines TRBV19 with TRBJ2-3; the D is unclear. Germline loops: CDR1 LNHDA, CDR2 SQIVND (reference sequence). The V and J ends lost 6 bases and 2 bases respectively, with 15 bases between them. The CDR3 runs 15 residues. The CDR3 here is CASSPGVVPTDTQYF. DNA of the CDR3: TGTGCCAGTAGCCCAGGCGTGGTCCCCACAGATACGCAGTATTTT. The variable domain in full, with the rest retrieved from reference TRBV19 and TRBJ2-3, is DGGITQSPKYLFRKEGQNVTLSCEQNLNHDAMYWYRQDPGQGLRLIYYSQIVNDFQKGDIAEGYSVSREKKESFPLTVTSAQKNPTAFYLCASSPGVVPTDTQYFGPGTRLTVL.

The V call is TRBV5-1, the J call TRBJ2-1; 11 bases align to TRBD2. Germline lookup yields CDR1 SGHRS and CDR2 YFSETQ. The CDR3 length is 17 residues. The trim removed 3 bases at V and 5 bases at J, leaving 10 bases unmatched. CDR3 protein: CASSYSLAGGVDNEQFF. DNA of the CDR3: TGCGCCAGCAGCTATTCCTTAGCGGGAGGGGTAGACAATGAGCAGTTCTTC.

The chain carries TRBV27 and TRBJ2-6, with D perhaps TRBD1 (6 bases). The V end was cut by 4 bases, the J end by 0 bases, with 25 bases between. The CDR3 totals 21 residues. Germline CDR1 is MNHEY and CDR2 is SMNVEV (reference sequence). This CDR3 is CASSSRSSMTGFLSGANVLTF. In DNA form, the CDR3 reads TGTGCCAGCAGTTCACGGTCTTCTATGACAGGATTCCTCTCTGGGGCCAACGTCCTGACTTTC.

The chain employs TRBV2 and TRBJ2-7, with D perhaps TRBD1 (5 bases). CDR1 SNHLY and CDR2 FYNNEI come from the germline V gene. CDR3 length: 13 residues. The V end was cut by 2 bases, the J end by 7 bases, with 12 bases between. CDR3 sequence: CASSERQMEEQYF. CDR3 in DNA: TGTGCCAGCAGTGAAAGACAGATGGAGGAGCAGTACTTC. Variable domain in full (rest from reference TRBV2 and TRBJ2-7): EPEVTQTPSHQVTQMGQEVILRCVPISNHLYFYWYRQILGQKVEFLVSFYNNEISEKSEIFDDQFSVERPDGSNFTLKIRSTKLEDSAMYFCASSERQMEEQYFGPGTRLTVT.

V is TRBV19 and J is TRBJ2-2; 11 bases are a match to TRBD2. Trimming removed 5 bases from V and 5 bases from J; junction bases left unmatched: 13. This CDR3 is built from 18 residues. The germline V gene encodes CDR1 LNHDA and CDR2 SQIVND (reference sequence). The CDR3 is CASSWGTSGTRGTGELFF. CDR3 coding DNA: TGTGCCAGTAGTTGGGGGACTAGCGGAACCAGAGGTACCGGGGAGCTGTTTTTT.

The chain combines TRBV3-1 (or the pseudogene TRBV3-2) with TRBJ2-7; 9 nucleotides agree with TRBD2. Trimming took 4 bases from V and 0 from J; bases not matched to a gene: 1. Germline CDR1 reads LGHDT; CDR2 reads YNNKEL (reference sequence). CDR3 length equals 14 residues. CDR3 loop: CASSPSGTSYEQYF. The CDR3 DNA reads as TGTGCCAGCAGCCCTAGCGGGACCTCCTACGAGCAGTACTTC.